Following are 7 T cell receptor beta chains from one sample sequenced in a study of cytomegalovirus exposure and HLA in healthy donors. The PCR employed 60 Vbeta primers together with 13 Jbeta primers. The table came from immunoSEQ multiplex PCR; TCRdb's copy has only in-frame clones and leaves some out. Among 200,000 or so clones, 80% to 85% were seen once, and the ten largest hold around 0.25%. The sample taken for sequencing was PBMCs. The receptors shown here come from a boy aged 5 to 17 in good health and CMV-seronegative.

The chain carries TRBV2 and TRBJ1-5, with a possible D match to TRBD1 (5 bases). V gave up 6 bases and J gave up 4 bases, with 13 bases separating them. The CDR3 spans 14 residues. Per the germline V gene, CDR1 is SNHLY and CDR2 is FYNNEI. CDR3 region: CASSDQGPNQPQHF. The CDR3 coding sequence is TGTGCCAGCAGCGATCAGGGTCCTAATCAGCCCCAGCATTTT.

This clone was found once. The chain is built from TRBV28 and TRBJ2-5, with D unresolved. Deletions cut 3 bases from V and 6 bases from J, with 11 bases between. Germline V gene data show CDR1 as MDHEN and CDR2 as SYDVKM. The CDR3 runs 13 residues. The CDR3 nucleotides are TGTGCCAGCAGTTTGCCCGAGAGGAAGACCCAGTACTTC. Translating it yields CASSLPERKTQYF.

This chain links TRBV6-1 with TRBJ1-3; D is uncertain. V lost 2 bases and J lost 2, with 13 bases in between. CDR1 MNHNS and CDR2 SASEGT come from the germline V gene. This CDR3 has 16 residues. The CDR3 spells CASSESAGPTGNTIYF. The CDR3 DNA follows: TGTGCCAGCAGTGAAAGTGCAGGCCCCACTGGAAACACCATATATTTT.

The rearrangement links TRBV5-6 to TRBJ2-1, with a weak D call TRBD2 (5 bases). The CDR3 has 16 amino acids. Germline V gene data show CDR1 as SGHDT and CDR2 as YYEEEE. V dropped 0 bases and J dropped 2 bases, with 12 bases sitting between them. In DNA form, the CDR3 reads TGTGCCAGCAGCTTGGGGTGGGCGGGTACCTACAATGAGCAGTTCTTC. This codes for CASSLGWAGTYNEQFF.

The chain joins TRBV5-4 to TRBJ2-3, with 8 bases aligning to TRBD2. The CDR3 covers 16 residues. J lost 8 bases, V lost 1 base, and 12 bases had no gene match. CDR1 is SGHNT, CDR2 YYREEE, per germline (reference sequence). In nucleotides, the CDR3 is TGTGCCAGCAGCTTGAATACGGCCCTACGGGAGGGTACGCAGTATTTT. Protein: CASSLNTALREGTQYF.

The chain combines TRBV9 with TRBJ2-1; 11 nucleotides match TRBD2. CDR3 length equals 16 residues. V dropped 0 bases and J dropped 6; count of bases not matched to a gene: 5. CDR1 SGDLS and CDR2 YYNGEE come from the germline V gene. This CDR3 is CASSVGLAGNPNEQFF. DNA for the CDR3: TGTGCCAGCAGCGTAGGACTAGCGGGAAACCCCAATGAGCAGTTCTTC. Full variable domain (remainder filled in from reference TRBV9 and TRBJ2-1): DSGVTQTPKHLITATGQRVTLRCSPRSGDLSVYWYQQSLDQGLQFLIQYYNGEERAKGNILERFSAQQFPDLHSELNLSSLELGDSALYFCASSVGLAGNPNEQFFGPGTRLTVL.

J is TRBJ2-7 and V is TRBV28; D unclear. This CDR3 has 14 residues. Trimming pared 0 bases from V and 0 bases from J, leaving 6 bases between. In germline, CDR1 is MDHEN, CDR2 SYDVKM. The CDR3 is CASSLWASSYEQYF. CDR3 in DNA: TGTGCCAGCAGTTTATGGGCCAGCTCCTACGAGCAGTACTTC.